One and the same sample provided the 25 T cell receptor beta chains below, sequenced in a study of glioma-infiltrating T cells after dendritic cell vaccination. Time point noted: after dendritic cell vaccination, including at tumor progression/relapse. Data came from immunoSEQ multiplex PCR; TCRdb stores just in-frame clones and leaves some out. The sample lists fewer than 60,000 clones; about 88% were seen once. The sequenced sample was blood, obtained after dendritic cell vaccination. The receptor set was obtained from a human donor with glioblastoma.

V is TRBV10-3 and J is TRBJ2-3; 10 nucleotides agree with TRBD1. V was clipped by 11 bases and J by 5 bases; unmatched bases: 7. CDR3 length: 13 amino acids. Germline values: CDR1 ENHRY, CDR2 SYGVKD. The CDR3 DNA sequence: TGTGCCGCCGACAGGGGGCCGGGAGATACGCAGTATTTT. This sequence encodes CAADRGPGDTQYF.

This chain links TRBV7-9 with TRBJ1-1; 7 bases align to TRBD1. This CDR3 has 15 amino acids. The trim removed 1 base at V and 8 bases at J, leaving 10 bases unmatched. The germline gives CDR1 SEHNR, CDR2 FQNEAQ (reference sequence). In DNA, the CDR3 is TGTGCCAGCAGCTTAGGGAGGGGGCGGGGAAAGGAAGCTTTCTTT. It encodes CASSLGRGRGKEAFF.

The chain uses TRBV2 and TRBJ2-5; TRBD1 matches at 7 bases. CDR1 SNHLY and CDR2 FYNNEI come from the germline V gene. Unmatched junction bases numbered 15, after V lost 6 bases and J lost 5 bases. There are 16 residues in the CDR3. The DNA for the CDR3 is TGTGCCAGCAGGGATCCGGGACAGTTTTATGGGGAGACCCAGTACTTC. It specifies CASRDPGQFYGETQYF.

This clone was observed once. The V and J genes are TRBV5-4 and TRBJ2-1, with 8 nucleotides matching TRBD1. This CDR3 is built from 14 residues. Germline lookup yields CDR1 SGHNT and CDR2 YYREEE (reference sequence). Germline trimming cut 6 bases from V and 7 bases from J; bases unmatched to any gene: 9. CDR3 residues: CASTAGGGNNEQFF. The CDR3 DNA is TGTGCCAGCACCGCAGGGGGCGGGAATAATGAGCAGTTCTTC.

CDR3 in DNA: TGCGCCAGCAGCCAAGGGGGCGGCTGGGCCGATACGCAGTATTTT. As protein: CASSQGGGWADTQYF. The rearrangement joins TRBV4-1 to TRBJ2-3, with D possibly being TRBD1 (5 bases). This CDR3 has 15 amino acids. Per the germline V gene, CDR1 is MGHRA and CDR2 is YSYEKL. With 1 base removed from V and 6 bases from J, the gap between germline ends came to 14 bases.

The J gene is TRBJ2-1, the V gene TRBV6-5; TRBD1 matches 11 bases. CDR3 size: 15 residues. In germline, CDR1 is MNHEY, CDR2 SVGAGI. Losses at the gene ends were 4 bases for V and 4 bases for J; bases not matched to a gene: 3. CDR3 protein: CASSWGQGVYNEQFF. The CDR3, as DNA: TGTGCCAGCAGTTGGGGACAGGGGGTATACAATGAGCAGTTCTTC.

This clone has only one observation. This chain's CDR3 is CASRETPNYGYTF. CDR3 DNA: TGTGCCAGCAGGGAAACACCCAACTATGGCTACACCTTC. The chain is built from TRBV6-1 and TRBJ1-2; D gene unclear. The V and J ends lost 6 bases and 2 bases respectively, with 10 bases between them. CDR1 and CDR2 from the germline V gene are MNHNS and SASEGT. The length of the CDR3 is 13 residues.

This clone was recorded once. The V and J genes are TRBV4-1 and TRBJ2-5, with 9 bases identical to TRBD1. Per the germline V gene, CDR1 is MGHRA and CDR2 is YSYEKL. The length of the CDR3 is 14 residues. Trimming cost V 5 bases and J 4 bases; bases outside gene matches: 5. The CDR3 reads CASSSSTGGETQYF. CDR3 nucleotide sequence: TGCGCCAGCAGCTCCTCGACAGGGGGAGAGACCCAGTACTTC.

V gene TRBV29-1 combines with J gene TRBJ2-5, with unresolved D. From germline, CDR1 is SQVTM and CDR2 ANQGSEA. Trimming stripped 4 bases from V and 3 bases from J, with 12 bases between. The CDR3 is made up of 13 amino acids. The chain's CDR3 is CSVVPPQEETQYF. CDR3 bases: TGCAGCGTTGTGCCCCCTCAGGAAGAGACCCAGTACTTC.

J is TRBJ1-2 and V is TRBV27, with 9 bases that match TRBD1. Germline V CDR1 and CDR2: MNHEY, SMNVEV (reference sequence). With 6 bases clipped from V and 7 bases from J, the junction kept 6 bases outside the gene matches. CDR3 size: 13 residues. The CDR3 DNA reads as TGTGCCAGCAGCACCACAGGGGGCGGTGGCTACACCTTC. This gives the protein CASSTTGGGGYTF.

The V gene is TRBV19, the J gene TRBJ2-3; D remains unclear. Trimming removed 7 bases from V and 2 bases from J, with 13 bases in between. This CDR3 comprises 14 residues. Germline CDR1 reads LNHDA; CDR2 reads SQIVND (reference sequence). This chain's CDR3 is CASTPGYFTDTQYF. The CDR3 nucleotides read TGTGCCAGTACCCCCGGGTATTTCACAGATACGCAGTATTTT.

This rearrangement joins TRBV6-5 to TRBJ2-7; D is possibly TRBD1 (6 bases). V was shortened by 5 bases and J by 5 bases, with 16 bases between the two germline ends. The CDR3 runs to 14 residues. In germline, CDR1 is MNHEY, CDR2 SVGAGI. The CDR3 DNA reads as TGTGCCAGCAGTCCCCGGTACAGGGAGCACGAGCAGTACTTC. Translated: CASSPRYREHEQYF.

The genes are TRBV4-1 and TRBJ2-1; no reliable D call. CDR3 size: 13 residues. Looked up from germline, CDR1 is MGHRA and CDR2 is YSYEKL. V was pared by 0 bases and J by 5 bases, with 5 bases between. Here the CDR3 reads CASSQDPDNEQFF. The CDR3 DNA is TGCGCCAGCAGCCAAGATCCGGACAATGAGCAGTTCTTC.

This chain joins TRBV7-9 and TRBJ2-1; TRBD2 matches 8 bases. The CDR3 consists of 13 residues. CDR1 and CDR2 from the germline V gene are SEHNR and FQNEAQ (reference sequence). V gave up 2 bases and J gave up 13 bases; unmatched junction bases: 7. As DNA, the CDR3 is TGTGCCAGCAGCTTATCATTCGCGGGGGGCCAGTTCTTC. This gives the protein CASSLSFAGGQFF.

J is TRBJ1-1 and V is TRBV10-3, with D uncertain. The CDR3 sequence is 14 residues long. V was pared by 6 bases and J by 6 bases, with 17 bases between. In germline, CDR1 is ENHRY, CDR2 SYGVKD. This chain's CDR3 is CAIRHGEDGAEAFF. The CDR3 bases are TGTGCCATCAGGCATGGGGAGGATGGGGCTGAAGCTTTCTTT.

V usage is TRBV29-1 and J usage is TRBJ1-2, with 7 bases that match TRBD1. The CDR3 length is 15 residues. V was clipped by 5 bases and J by 3 bases; unmatched bases: 12. Looked up from germline, CDR1 is SQVTM and CDR2 is ANQGSEA. The DNA for the CDR3 is TGCAGCGTTCAAAAAAACCGGGACAGCTACTATGGCTACACCTTC. It is translated as CSVQKNRDSYYGYTF.

The CDR3 bases are TGTGCCATCGGGGGGCAGGGAGATGTCGGCAGCACAGATACGCAGTATTTT. Protein product: CAIGGQGDVGSTDTQYF. The chain recombines TRBV2 with TRBJ2-3; maybe TRBD2 (7 bases). V was clipped by 10 bases and J by 0 bases, with 23 bases between them. The CDR3 extends over 17 amino acids. The germline V gene has CDR1 SNHLY and CDR2 FYNNEI.

The V and J genes are TRBV10-3 and TRBJ2-5; 9 bases line up with TRBD2. The J call may be faulty, since TRBJ2-7 better matches the DNA end. Per germline, CDR1 ENHRY and CDR2 SYGVKD. The CDR3 contains 14 residues. The CDR3 DNA reads as TGTGCCATCACTGGGACTAGCCTTAACTACGAGCAGTACTTC. This sequence encodes CAITGTSLNYEQYF.

The chain recombines TRBV10-3 with TRBJ2-2, with 14 bases fitting TRBD2. J gave up 4 bases and V 6 bases, and 4 bases lay outside the gene matches. The CDR3 runs to 16 residues. Germline CDR1 reads ENHRY; CDR2 reads SYGVKD. In nucleotides, the CDR3 is TGTGCCATCAGGGGACTAGCGGGAGAAGGCACCGGGGAGCTGTTTTTT. Translating gives CAIRGLAGEGTGELFF.

CDR3 sequence: CASSVATTNEKLFF. The CDR3 nucleotides read TGTGCCAGCAGCGTAGCAACAACTAATGAAAAACTGTTTTTT. The rearrangement links TRBV9 to TRBJ1-4; D uncertain. This CDR3 has 14 amino acids. V shed 0 bases and J shed 0 bases, with 3 bases lying between them. Germline CDR1 and CDR2: SGDLS and YYNGEE.

J is TRBJ2-1 and V is TRBV18; maybe TRBD1 (5 bases). In germline, CDR1 is KGHSH, CDR2 LQKENI. CDR3 length: 14 amino acids. The ends were cut back, 5 bases at V and 5 bases at J, with 13 bases in the middle. CDR3 residues: CASSNPNRHNEQFF. The CDR3 nucleotides are TGTGCCAGCTCAAACCCCAACAGGCACAATGAGCAGTTCTTC.

CDR3 sequence: CASSASGRGYTGELFF. The DNA for the CDR3 is TGTGCCAGCAGCGCTAGCGGGAGGGGTTACACCGGGGAGCTGTTTTTT. This chain links TRBV9 with TRBJ2-2; 12 nucleotides match TRBD2. The germline gives CDR1 SGDLS, CDR2 YYNGEE. This CDR3 comprises 16 residues. Trimming at V came to 3 bases and at J to 3 bases, leaving 3 bases not matched to a gene.

The gene calls are TRBV29-1 and TRBJ1-4; D gene uncertain. Trimming shortened V by 7 bases and J by 13 bases, and 16 bases separated the two germline ends. Germline CDR1 reads SQVTM; CDR2 reads ANQGSEA. This CDR3 comprises 11 residues. CDR3: CSATDTLRLFF. CDR3 sequence (DNA): TGCAGCGCCACAGACACTCTAAGACTGTTTTTT.

The rearrangement joins TRBV27 to TRBJ2-7; 7 bases fit TRBD1. Losses at the gene ends were 5 bases for V and 2 bases for J; bases not matched to a gene: 3. CDR3 length: 13 residues. CDR1 is MNHEY, CDR2 SMNVEV, per germline (reference sequence). The CDR3 DNA reads TGTGCCAGCAGTCCCGGGACAGCCTACGAGCAGTACTTC. It specifies CASSPGTAYEQYF.

As DNA, the CDR3 is TGCAGCGCCAAGGGACTAGCCGACACCGGGGAGCTGTTTTTT. Its translation: CSAKGLADTGELFF. The V gene is TRBV29-1, the J gene TRBJ2-2; 9 bases agree with TRBD2. The CDR3 contains 14 residues. V lost 7 bases to trimming and J lost 3 bases; unmatched junction nucleotides: 6. Germline assignment: CDR1 SQVTM and CDR2 ANQGSEA.